Each of the 15 T cell receptor beta chains below was sequenced from the same sample in a study of T cells in Graves' hyperthyroidism and ophthalmopathy. Using RNA transcripts as the source, TCR beta CDR3 regions were amplified. An initial round of RT-PCR targeting the TCR CDR3 relied on the HTBI primer set. One entry per CDR3 protein results from TCRdb running MiXCR on the multiplex PCR reads. The sample records more than 300,000 distinct CDR3 sequences, roughly 17% being singletons. The sequencing input was blood. All receptors derive from a woman in her 30s with Graves' hyperthyroidism that later progressed to Graves' ophthalmopathy.

The chain links TRBV2 to TRBJ2-7; 9 positions match TRBD1. Trimming removed 8 bases from V and 0 bases from J; junction bases left unmatched: 5. This CDR3 has 14 amino acids. Germline loops: CDR1 SNHLY, CDR2 FYNNEI. The CDR3 spells CASGDRGDSYEQYF. The DNA of the CDR3 is TGTGCCAGCGGCGACAGGGGGGACTCCTACGAGCAGTACTTC.

This clonotype was recorded a few times. This chain links TRBV3-1 with TRBJ2-7; D perhaps matches TRBD2 (6 bases). Trimming removed 4 bases at V and 4 bases at J, with 14 bases between. Germline V CDR1 and CDR2: LGHDT, YNNKEL (reference sequence). The CDR3 contains 14 residues. The CDR3 here is CASSPFGRGYEQYF. The CDR3 bases are TGTGCCAGCAGCCCCTTCGGGAGAGGGTACGAGCAGTACTTC.

This clonotype turned up a few times. Given a much more abundant clone one base away, this may be a read error. The chain uses TRBV28 and TRBJ1-2; 7 bases agree with TRBD1. Germline CDR1 and CDR2: MDHEN and SYDVKM. The V gene end was trimmed by 11 bases and the J gene end by 5 bases; junction bases not matched to a gene: 14. The CDR3 totals 14 residues. The CDR3 protein is CACLSGDRVYGYTF. The CDR3 coding sequence is TGTGCCTGTCTAAGCGGGGACAGAGTATATGGCTACACCTTC.

This clonotype has ten or more counts. The chain joins TRBV29-1 to TRBJ2-3; D is unresolved. The germline V gene encodes CDR1 SQVTM and CDR2 ANQGSEA. V lost 4 bases, J lost 0 bases, and 23 bases lay in between. This CDR3 region has 18 residues. This CDR3 reads CSVATLEKYYTSTDTQYF. In nucleotides, the CDR3 is TGCAGCGTTGCCACCTTGGAGAAGTACTATACTAGCACAGATACGCAGTATTTT.

The rearrangement uses TRBV11-2 and TRBJ1-5; no firm D call. From germline, CDR1 is SGHAT and CDR2 FQNNGV. Trimming removed 6 bases at V and 3 bases at J, with 9 bases between. This CDR3 is built from 13 residues. CDR3 DNA sequence: TGTGCCAGCAGTTACAGTACCAATCAGCCCCAGCATTTT. Residues: CASSYSTNQPQHF.

This clonotype was detected many times. The chain uses TRBV7-2 and TRBJ1-2; 9 bases align to TRBD1. The CDR3 is made up of 15 amino acids. After removal of 4 bases from V and 2 bases from J, the junction contained 5 bases not matched to a gene. The germline V gene encodes CDR1 SGHTA and CDR2 FQGNSA. The chain's CDR3 is CASSSTGGRNYGYTF. CDR3 nucleotide sequence: TGTGCCAGCAGCTCGACAGGGGGTCGGAACTATGGCTACACCTTC.

A few counts support this clonotype. V gene TRBV18 combines with J gene TRBJ1-2, with D unresolved. The CDR3 extends over 14 amino acids. Germline V gives CDR1 KGHSH, CDR2 LQKENI. Trimming stripped 2 bases from V and 2 bases from J, with 9 bases between. The CDR3 sequence: CASSPVSSNYGYTF. CDR3 coding DNA: TGTGCCAGCTCACCAGTCAGTTCAAACTATGGCTACACCTTC.

This clonotype was seen repeatedly, ten times or more. This chain joins TRBV28 and TRBJ1-4; 7 bases agree with TRBD1. Germline CDR1 reads MDHEN; CDR2 reads SYDVKM. Unmatched junction bases numbered 7, after V lost 2 bases and J lost 10 bases. The CDR3 is 14 amino acids. CDR3 sequence reads: CASSLRGDSSKLFF. The DNA of the CDR3 is TGTGCCAGCAGTTTACGGGGGGACAGTTCAAAACTGTTTTTT. The full variable domain, completed using reference TRBV28 and TRBJ1-4, is DVKVTQSSRYLVKRTGEKVFLECVQDMDHENMFWYRQDPGLGLRLIYFSYDVKMKEKGDIPEGYSVSREKKERFSLILESASTNQTSMYLCASSLRGDSSKLFFGSGTQLSVL.

This clonotype has only a few counts. This chain connects TRBV7-9 to TRBJ1-5; D is undetermined. Deletions cut 1 base from V and 6 bases from J, with 4 bases between. Germline values: CDR1 SEHNR, CDR2 FQNEAQ (reference sequence). This CDR3 has 12 amino acids. CDR3: CASSLGTQPQHF. DNA for the CDR3: TGTGCCAGCAGCTTAGGGACTCAGCCCCAGCATTTT.

Worth noting for this clonotype: With a much larger clone just one base away, this may be a read error. The chain couples TRBV9 to TRBJ2-1; D is uncertain. The germline V and J ends were trimmed by 4 bases and 0 bases, with 5 bases remaining between them. The length of the CDR3 is 13 residues. The germline V gene encodes CDR1 SGDLS and CDR2 YYNGEE. The CDR3 DNA reads as TGTGCCAGCAGCTCCAACTCCTACAATGAGCAGTTCTTC. Translating it yields CASSSNSYNEQFF.

This clonotype was counted at least ten times. The gene calls are TRBV24-1 and TRBJ2-2; D may be TRBD1 (6 bases). Per the germline V gene, CDR1 is KGHDR and CDR2 is SFDVKD. This CDR3 is 12 amino acids long. V lost 12 bases and J lost 4, with 11 bases in between. CDR3 sequence: CAVTGFTGELFF. CDR3 in DNA: TGTGCCGTCACAGGGTTCACCGGGGAGCTGTTTTTT.

Note on this clonotype: A junction boundary mismatches the germline segment, possibly from a read error. The chain couples TRBV20-1 to TRBJ1-5; tentative D call: TRBD1 (6 bases). In germline, CDR1 is DFQATT, CDR2 SNEGSKA (reference sequence). The CDR3 runs 14 residues. The CDR3 DNA reads TGCAGTGCAAGAGGACAGTGGGGCAATCAGCCCCAGCATTTT. Its translation: CSARGQWGNQPQHF.

This clonotype has ten or more counts. This rearrangement joins TRBV6-1 to TRBJ1-1; no reliable D call. Trimming pared 6 bases from V and 4 bases from J, leaving 15 bases between. The CDR3 has 14 residues. CDR1 is MNHNS, CDR2 SASEGT, per germline. CDR3 sequence reads: CASRRPRVSTEAFF. The CDR3 DNA reads TGTGCCAGCAGAAGACCTAGGGTGAGCACTGAAGCTTTCTTT.

The CDR3 region is CAITMAGGSGELFF. CDR3 nucleotides: TGTGCCATCACAATGGCGGGGGGCTCCGGGGAGCTGTTTTTT. V is TRBV10-3 and J is TRBJ2-2, with 8 nucleotides matching TRBD2. The CDR3 is 14 amino acids. V shed 7 bases, J shed 6 bases, and the junction held 7 bases outside the gene matches. The germline V gene has CDR1 ENHRY and CDR2 SYGVKD.

The chain employs TRBV5-6 and TRBJ2-4; 9 nucleotides line up with TRBD1. Germline CDR1 is SGHDT and CDR2 is YYEEEE. The CDR3 runs to 19 residues. V shed 0 bases and J 0 bases; nucleotides not matched to a gene: 10. The DNA of the CDR3 is TGTGCCAGCAGCTTGGGGATCCGGGACAGGGATTTAGCCAAAAACATTCAGTACTTC. Encoded protein: CASSLGIRDRDLAKNIQYF.